The 16 T cell receptor beta chains below were found in one sample sequenced in a study of cytomegalovirus exposure and HLA in healthy donors. Primers for the PCR totalled 60 Vbeta and 13 Jbeta. The data were produced by immunoSEQ multiplex PCR, yet TCRdb's version contains in-frame clones alone and is incomplete. Here the sample spans some 170,000 clones, around 90% being singletons. Sequences were obtained from PBMCs. The origin of the receptors is a woman in her 30s in good health and CMV-seronegative.

This chain links TRBV30 with TRBJ1-4; D possibly corresponds to TRBD1 (5 bases). CDR1 and CDR2 (germline): GTSNPN, SVGIG (reference sequence). CDR3 length: 13 residues. The germline V and J ends were trimmed by 3 bases and 4 bases, with 9 bases remaining between them. CDR3 loop: CAWSTGDNEKLFF. The CDR3 DNA sequence: TGTGCCTGGAGCACGGGGGATAATGAAAAACTGTTTTTT.

This clone was observed once. This chain links TRBV7-9 with TRBJ2-3; a possible D gene is TRBD1 (6 bases). This CDR3 has 17 residues. Between the trimmed V and J ends, which lost 1 base and 0 bases, there was a span of 14 bases. Per the germline V gene, CDR1 is SEHNR and CDR2 is FQNEAQ (reference sequence). The CDR3 DNA reads as TGTGCCAGCAGCTTAGGGGGCGACAGGCGGAGCACAGATACGCAGTATTTT. Translated, it gives CASSLGGDRRSTDTQYF.

The V call is TRBV14, the J call TRBJ2-7; 10 nucleotides align to TRBD1. CDR3 length: 15 amino acids. Unmatched junction bases numbered 7, after V lost 6 bases and J lost 2 bases. CDR1 is SGHDN, CDR2 FVKESK, per germline. CDR3 nucleotides: TGTGCCAGCAGTCATCGGGACAGGGGCGCCTACGAGCAGTACTTC. Amino acid sequence: CASSHRDRGAYEQYF.

The genes are TRBV7-9 and TRBJ2-1; maybe TRBD2 (6 bases). CDR3 length: 19 amino acids. V was shortened by 0 bases and J by 0 bases, with 18 bases between the two germline ends. From germline, CDR1 is SEHNR and CDR2 FQNEAQ (reference sequence). The CDR3 DNA reads TGTGCCAGCAGCTTAGCGCCGTCACCCCGGGGACTCTCCTACAATGAGCAGTTCTTC. This sequence encodes CASSLAPSPRGLSYNEQFF.

This rearrangement joins TRBV6-6 to TRBJ1-2, with 7 bases aligning to TRBD1. Germline CDR1 is MNHNY and CDR2 is SVGAGI (reference sequence). The length of the CDR3 is 15 residues. Trimming took 3 bases from V and 3 from J; bases not matched to a gene: 7. CDR3: CASSYKGGSDYGYTF. The DNA for the CDR3 is TGTGCCAGCAGTTATAAAGGGGGCTCGGACTATGGCTACACCTTC.

The chain couples TRBV5-1 to TRBJ2-1; D gene unclear. With 4 bases removed from V and 5 bases from J, the gap between germline ends came to 22 bases. The CDR3 covers 17 residues. Germline CDR1 is SGHRS and CDR2 is YFSETQ. For the CDR3, the DNA is TGCGCCAGCAGCCCGCTCCCGTTCCCGCCCCGAGACAATGAGCAGTTCTTC. It encodes CASSPLPFPPRDNEQFF.

The rearrangement joins TRBV15 to TRBJ1-1; 9 nucleotides match TRBD1. After removal of 6 bases from V and 1 base from J, the junction contained 6 bases not matched to a gene. This CDR3 has 15 amino acids. Germline V gene data show CDR1 as LNHNV and CDR2 as YYDKDF (reference sequence). CDR3 bases: TGTGCCACCAGTTCAATGGACAGGGGGAACACTGAAGCTTTCTTT. Translating it yields CATSSMDRGNTEAFF.

The chain joins TRBV5-4 to TRBJ2-1; 7 bases are a match to TRBD2. J gave up 10 bases and V 2 bases, and 6 bases lay outside the gene matches. This CDR3 contains 13 residues. In germline, CDR1 is SGHNT, CDR2 YYREEE (reference sequence). The CDR3 loop is CASSLPLATEQFF. The CDR3 DNA sequence: TGTGCCAGCAGCTTACCACTAGCGACCGAGCAGTTCTTC.

This clone was observed a single time. This rearrangement joins TRBV11-2 to TRBJ1-5; possibly TRBD1 for D (5 bases). Between the trimmed V and J ends, which lost 0 bases and 2 bases, there was a span of 14 bases. The length of the CDR3 is 17 residues. CDR1 is SGHAT and CDR2 is FQNNGV in the germline V gene. The CDR3 loop reads CASSLDARVWGNQPQHF. DNA of the CDR3: TGTGCCAGCAGCTTAGATGCCAGGGTCTGGGGCAATCAGCCCCAGCATTTT.

The CDR3 region is CASSLGGHSSYEQYF. In DNA form, the CDR3 reads TGTGCCAGCAGTTTAGGCGGTCATAGCTCCTACGAGCAGTACTTC. The chain is built from TRBV27 and TRBJ2-7, with D uncertain. The germline V gene encodes CDR1 MNHEY and CDR2 SMNVEV (reference sequence). This CDR3 comprises 15 residues. V was clipped by 2 bases and J by 0 bases, with 11 bases between them.

This chain uses TRBV9 with TRBJ2-3; 11 positions agree with TRBD2. V lost 4 bases and J lost 5; bases outside the gene matches: 12. Looked up from germline, CDR1 is SGDLS and CDR2 is YYNGEE. The CDR3 has 17 amino acids. The CDR3 sequence is CASSPHSSGRGQDTQYF. The DNA for the CDR3 is TGTGCCAGCAGCCCCCACAGTAGCGGGAGGGGTCAAGATACGCAGTATTTT. Full variable domain (outside the CDR3, taken from reference TRBV9 and TRBJ2-3): DSGVTQTPKHLITATGQRVTLRCSPRSGDLSVYWYQQSLDQGLQFLIQYYNGEERAKGNILERFSAQQFPDLHSELNLSSLELGDSALYFCASSPHSSGRGQDTQYFGPGTRLTVL.

This chain joins TRBV18 and TRBJ2-1, with D hard to call. This CDR3 has 16 amino acids. V lost 4 bases to trimming and J lost 2 bases, with 15 bases between them. Germline V gives CDR1 KGHSH, CDR2 LQKENI. CDR3 DNA: TGTGCCAGCTCACTTTCGGCGCGGAAAACCTACAATGAGCAGTTCTTC. Protein product: CASSLSARKTYNEQFF.

The chain couples TRBV7-9 to TRBJ2-5; 10 positions agree with TRBD2. The CDR3 is 18 amino acids. V was pared by 0 bases and J by 0 bases, with 7 bases of the junction left unmatched. Germline V CDR1 and CDR2: SEHNR, FQNEAQ (reference sequence). The CDR3 DNA sequence: TGTGCCAGCAGCTTAGCCCAAGGACTAGCGGATAACCAAGAGACCCAGTACTTC. It encodes CASSLAQGLADNQETQYF. The complete variable domain, with remaining parts taken from reference TRBV7-9 and TRBJ2-5, reads DTGVSQNPRHKITKRGQNVTFRCDPISEHNRLYWYRQTLGQGPEFLTYFQNEAQLEKSRLLSDRFSAERPKGSFSTLEIQRTEQGDSAMYLCASSLAQGLADNQETQYFGPGTRLLVL.

This rearrangement joins TRBV11-2 to TRBJ2-7, with 9 nucleotides matching TRBD1. Unmatched junction bases numbered 9, after V lost 3 bases and J lost 9 bases. There are 14 residues in the CDR3. Germline V gene data show CDR1 as SGHAT and CDR2 as FQNNGV. As DNA, the CDR3 is TGTGCCAGCAGCTTCCAAACAGGGGGCGGTGTGCAGTACTTC. Protein: CASSFQTGGGVQYF.

The sample holds a few counts of this clone. This sequence joins TRBV30 and TRBJ1-1; D is possibly TRBD1 (6 bases). The CDR3 runs 13 residues. Germline CDR1 and CDR2: GTSNPN and SVGIG (reference sequence). Trimming took 5 bases from V and 5 from J, leaving 15 bases between them. CDR3 protein: CAWWARGGTEAFF. The CDR3, as DNA: TGTGCCTGGTGGGCCAGGGGTGGAACTGAAGCTTTCTTT.

The chain joins TRBV7-8 to TRBJ2-5, with D maybe TRBD2 (6 bases). This CDR3 comprises 16 residues. CDR1 and CDR2 (germline): SGHVS, FQNEAQ. Trimming removed 4 bases at V and 3 bases at J, with 18 bases between. CDR3 nucleotide sequence: TGTGCCAGCAGCTCAACTAAGACGGGGGAGGAAGAGACCCAGTACTTC. Its translation is CASSSTKTGEEETQYF.